This T cell receptor beta chain is drawn from a study of spatial heterogeneity in lung cancer. Germline CDR1 and CDR2: SEHNR and FQNEAQ (reference sequence). V was clipped by 11 bases and J by 2 bases; unmatched bases: 5. The CDR3 is made up of 13 amino acids. Time point defined: sample taken at primary tumor resection. Whole RNA was taken from tumor, nontumor lung or frozen PBMC; it was then sequenced unsorted. The roughly 68 donors had untreated early-stage non-small cell lung cancer. A unique molecular identifier was carried by every single TCR cDNA molecule. TCRdb ran MiXCR on the 5' RACE reads and lists one entry per CDR3 protein. The data show 4,000 to 5,500 distinct CDR3 sequences, about 18% seen once. A remark on this clonotype: This beta chain represents an off-target read in a library built for alpha chains; its size is of limited meaning.

This TCR derives from a male donor with early-stage non-small cell lung cancer. The input for sequencing was normal lung tissue next to the tumor, taken at surgery. The chain links TRBV7-9 to TRBJ1-5, with 8 bases identical to TRBD1. The CDR3: CAGQGGGNQPQHF. The CDR3 DNA is TGTGCCGGACAGGGAGGTGGCAATCAGCCCCAGCATTTT.